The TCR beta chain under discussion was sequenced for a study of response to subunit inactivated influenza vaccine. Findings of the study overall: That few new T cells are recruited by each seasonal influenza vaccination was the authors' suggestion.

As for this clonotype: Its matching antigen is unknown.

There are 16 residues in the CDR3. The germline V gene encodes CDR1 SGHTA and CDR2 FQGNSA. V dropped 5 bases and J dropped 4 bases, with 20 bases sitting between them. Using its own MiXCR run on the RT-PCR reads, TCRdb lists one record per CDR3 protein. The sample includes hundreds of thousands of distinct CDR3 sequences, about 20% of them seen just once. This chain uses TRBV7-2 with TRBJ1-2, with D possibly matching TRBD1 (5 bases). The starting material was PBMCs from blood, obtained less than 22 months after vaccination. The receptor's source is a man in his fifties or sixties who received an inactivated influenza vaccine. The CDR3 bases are TGTGCCAGCAGCCTTTACGGGGGAAACTCGGGCTATGGCTACACCTTC. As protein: CASSLYGGNSGYGYTF.